The source of this T cell receptor beta chain is a study of blood T cell repertoires in COVID-19. Study overall: Donors in the United States, Italy and Spain gave samples during acute or convalescent COVID-19.

The CDR3 consists of 15 residues. The germline gives CDR1 MNHEY, CDR2 SVGAGI. Trimming took 4 bases from V and 8 from J; bases not matched to a gene: 13. Sequenced by immunoSEQ multiplex PCR; TCRdb stores in-frame clones only, minus some. Here the sample spans around 270,000 clones, approximately 80% being singletons. The receptor was derived from a man aged 55 to 70 with acute or convalescent COVID-19. This rearrangement joins TRBV6-5 to TRBJ1-2, with 7 bases lining up with TRBD1. The sample comprised peripheral blood. CDR3 sequence: CASSSPGQGDWGYTF. The CDR3 DNA is TGTGCCAGCAGTTCCCCCGGGCAGGGGGATTGGGGCTACACCTTC.